What follows are 6 T cell receptor beta chains derived from one specimen sequenced in a study of shared clonotypes between healthy human individuals. This table comes from immunoSEQ multiplex PCR, and its TCRdb copy is limited to in-frame clones, with some not included. In the table there are roughly 640,000 clones, about 96% of which are singletons. The specimen sequenced was naive CD4+ T cells sorted from blood. Specified subset: CD45RA+ positively selected. Receptors originate from a young woman in good health.

This chain links TRBV28 with TRBJ2-3, with unresolved D. Germline CDR1 and CDR2: MDHEN and SYDVKM. V lost 5 bases and J lost 1, with 7 bases in between. The CDR3 length is 13 residues. The DNA of the CDR3 is TGTGCCAGCAGTAAGACGGGCACAGATACGCAGTATTTT. It encodes CASSKTGTDTQYF.

This sequence joins TRBV12-5 and TRBJ1-2, with D tentatively TRBD1 (5 bases). This CDR3 contains 12 residues. Trimming shortened V by 3 bases and J by 8 bases, and 10 bases separated the two germline ends. Germline lookup yields CDR1 LGHNT and CDR2 FRNRAP. The CDR3 coding sequence is TGTGCTAGTGGTTTCTCAGGGTTAGGCTACACCTTC. Its protein is CASGFSGLGYTF.

This rearrangement joins TRBV6-5 to TRBJ1-3; 7 bases line up with TRBD1. CDR1 and CDR2 from the germline V gene are MNHEY and SVGAGI. V shed 4 bases and J 0 bases; nucleotides not matched to a gene: 3. The CDR3 is 15 amino acids. In nucleotides, the CDR3 is TGTGCCAGCAGTTTAGGGGGCCCCTCTGGAAACACCATATATTTT. Protein sequence: CASSLGGPSGNTIYF.

The gene calls are TRBV6-5 and TRBJ2-7; D is perhaps TRBD1 (6 bases). Germline CDR1 reads MNHEY; CDR2 reads SVGAGI. Deletions cut 8 bases from V and 7 bases from J, with 18 bases between. This CDR3 has 13 residues. In DNA form, the CDR3 reads TGTGCCAGCCGCTACCAACAGGGTGGGGAGCAGTACTTC. Its translation is CASRYQQGGEQYF.

The V call is TRBV19, the J call TRBJ1-5, with 7 positions matching TRBD1. With V trimmed by 4 bases and J by 3 bases, 9 bases remained unmatched. Per germline, CDR1 LNHDA and CDR2 SQIVND (reference sequence). The CDR3 is 16 residues long. The CDR3 is CASSRGDRINNQPQHF. The DNA of the CDR3 is TGTGCCAGTAGTAGGGGGGACAGAATTAACAATCAGCCCCAGCATTTT.

The chain is built from TRBV28 and TRBJ2-1; D gene ambiguous. Per the germline V gene, CDR1 is MDHEN and CDR2 is SYDVKM. Trimming stripped 7 bases from V and 4 bases from J, with 14 bases between. The CDR3 loop spans 14 amino acids. The CDR3 DNA follows: TGTGCCAGCAAGGAACCGCGCCGGTACAATGAGCAGTTCTTC. This codes for CASKEPRRYNEQFF.